This TCR beta chain was profiled in a study of blood T cells in healthy people across ages. The CDR3 sequence is 15 residues long. The germline gives CDR1 SGHRS, CDR2 YFSETQ. The V and J ends lost 9 bases and 10 bases, in that order; junction bases with no gene match: 18. With a J-beta primer mix and a sample-barcoded 5' primer, a second PCR ran 7 to 11 cycles. MiXCR, run by TCRdb on the 5' RACE reads, gives a single entry per CDR3 protein. The repertoire holds more than 750,000 distinct CDR3 sequences, with 29% as singletons. Points from the study as a whole: Leaving the PBMCs unsorted stopped any conclusive comparison of naive versus antigen-experienced cells.

A remark on this clonotype: Its antigen is not known.

The sample also formed part of further work on T cells of mothers and their children.

This TCR was sampled from a woman in her forties in good health. Material for sequencing was blood. This chain links TRBV5-1 with TRBJ2-1; TRBD2 matches 8 bases. CDR3 sequence: CANHDPGTRLGEQFF. The CDR3 bases are TGCGCCAACCACGATCCCGGGACTAGGTTGGGCGAGCAGTTCTTC.